The 24 T cell receptor beta chains presented below share a single source sample, sequenced in a study of T cells in Graves' hyperthyroidism and ophthalmopathy. RNA transcripts gave rise to amplified TCR beta CDR3 regions. The HTBI primer set was used in a first-round RT-PCR of the TCR CDR3. TCRdb analysed the multiplex PCR reads with MiXCR anew, one entry per CDR3 protein. The sample yields hundreds of thousands of distinct CDR3 sequences, 17% seen once. Sequenced sample: blood. These receptors were obtained from a woman under 30 with Graves' ophthalmopathy.

V usage is TRBV6-2 or TRBV6-3 and J usage is TRBJ2-7; TRBD1 agrees at 7 bases. CDR3 length equals 17 residues. Germline-derived CDR1 and CDR2 are MNHEY and SVGEGT. Trimming at V came to 2 bases and at J to 3 bases, leaving 13 bases not matched to a gene. The CDR3 DNA is TGTGCCAGCAGTTACAATTTGGACAGGCGATACGACTACGAGCAGTACTTC. This codes for CASSYNLDRRYDYEQYF.

Ten or more counts support this clonotype. The rearrangement links TRBV3-1 to TRBJ1-2, with D tentatively TRBD1 (5 bases). Trimming left V 0 bases short and J 8 bases short, with 13 bases between. The germline V gene encodes CDR1 LGHDT and CDR2 YNNKEL (reference sequence). The CDR3 is made up of 14 amino acids. CDR3 protein: CASSQDHRLGGYTF. As DNA, the CDR3 is TGTGCCAGCAGCCAAGATCACAGGCTGGGAGGCTACACCTTC.

This clonotype was counted ten times or more. The chain combines TRBV30 with TRBJ2-1; TRBD1 is a possible D gene (6 bases). Trimming took off 2 bases at V and 0 bases at J, with 8 bases between the two ends. The germline V gene encodes CDR1 GTSNPN and CDR2 SVGIG (reference sequence). The CDR3 spans 14 residues. In DNA form, the CDR3 reads TGTGCCTGGAGTTCAGGGGTCTCCTACAATGAGCAGTTCTTC. Translation gives CAWSSGVSYNEQFF. The complete variable domain, with remaining parts taken from reference TRBV30 and TRBJ2-1, reads SQTIHQWPATLVQPVGSPLSLECTVEGTSNPNLYWYRQAAGRGLQLLFYSVGIGQISSEVPQNLSASRPQDRQFILSSKKLLLSDSGFYLCAWSSGVSYNEQFFGPGTRLTVL.

This clonotype was seen ten or more times. The chain is built from TRBV7-2 and TRBJ2-1; 10 bases map to TRBD2. From germline, CDR1 is SGHTA and CDR2 FQGNSA. This CDR3 has 16 amino acids. Trimming took 7 bases from V and 7 from J; bases not matched to a gene: 13. The CDR3 coding sequence is TGTGCCAGCACCCCCCTAGCGGGAGCCTGGGGGAATGAGCAGTTCTTC. Protein product: CASTPLAGAWGNEQFF.

The chain employs TRBV29-1 and TRBJ2-2; D not certain. CDR1 and CDR2 (germline): SQVTM, ANQGSEA. The V end was cut by 4 bases, the J end by 8 bases, with 14 bases between. CDR3 length: 13 amino acids. CDR3 coding DNA: TGCAGCGTTGTATCAAAACCGGTGGGGGAGCTGTTTTTT. The encoded protein is CSVVSKPVGELFF.

This clonotype showed up many times. The chain carries TRBV2 and TRBJ2-2, with D possibly matching TRBD2 (6 bases). The CDR3 is 12 amino acids. The germline CDR1 and CDR2 sequences are SNHLY and FYNNEI. The V and J ends lost 8 bases and 5 bases respectively, with 9 bases between them. The CDR3 here is CASVGGTGELFF. The CDR3 DNA is TGTGCCAGCGTGGGGGGTACCGGGGAGCTGTTTTTT.

This clonotype was found a few times. This CDR3 is CASSLVPDRASYNEQFF. CDR3 nucleotide sequence: TGTGCCAGCAGCTTGGTCCCGGACAGGGCATCCTACAATGAGCAGTTCTTC. The chain combines TRBV5-4 with TRBJ2-1; 8 positions agree with TRBD1. The CDR3 is made up of 17 amino acids. Germline V lookup: CDR1 SGHNT, CDR2 YYREEE (reference sequence). Trimming removed 0 bases from V and 1 base from J; junction bases left unmatched: 6. The full variable domain, with the rest looked up from reference TRBV5-4 and TRBJ2-1, is ETGVTQSPTHLIKTRGQQVTLRCSSQSGHNTVSWYQQALGQGPQFIFQYYREEENGRGNFPPRFSGLQFPNYSSELNVNALELDDSALYLCASSLVPDRASYNEQFFGPGTRLTVL.

This clonotype showed up just a few times. The chain links TRBV2 to TRBJ2-3; 7 bases agree with TRBD2. The CDR3 is made up of 13 amino acids. Germline V CDR1 and CDR2: SNHLY, FYNNEI. Germline trimming cut 8 bases from V and 0 bases from J; bases unmatched to any gene: 2. The CDR3 spells CASGGGSTDTQYF. In DNA form, the CDR3 reads TGTGCCAGCGGCGGGGGTAGCACAGATACGCAGTATTTT. Full variable domain (rest looked up from reference TRBV2 and TRBJ2-3): EPEVTQTPSHQVTQMGQEVILRCVPISNHLYFYWYRQILGQKVEFLVSFYNNEISEKSEIFDDQFSVERPDGSNFTLKIRSTKLEDSAMYFCASGGGSTDTQYFGPGTRLTVL.

As concerns this clonotype: At one of its ends the junction is not consistent with the germline gene, which may arise from a read error. The chain is built from TRBV7-7 and TRBJ2-1, with TRBD1 identical over 9 bases. Looked up from germline, CDR1 is SSHAT and CDR2 is FNYEAQ (reference sequence). The CDR3 contains 15 residues. The DNA of the CDR3 is TGTGCTAGCAGCTTAGAAGACAGGGGGACAGGTGAGCAGTTCTTC. Translation gives CASSLEDRGTGEQFF.

This clonotype has a handful of counts. The CDR3 region has the DNA TGTGCCAGCAGTGCCGGACAGGGAACCTACGAGCAGTACTTC. This codes for CASSAGQGTYEQYF. The rearrangement links TRBV25-1 to TRBJ2-7; 8 bases map to TRBD1. Germline trimming cut 4 bases from V and 2 bases from J; bases unmatched to any gene: 4. Germline V lookup: CDR1 MGHDK, CDR2 SYGVNS. CDR3 size: 14 residues.

This clonotype was observed many times. The chain recombines TRBV12-3 or TRBV12-4 with TRBJ1-3, with TRBD1 identical over 9 bases. Unmatched junction bases numbered 4, after V lost 5 bases and J lost 2 bases. CDR3 size: 15 residues. The CDR3 is CASSLTGGAGNTIYF. The CDR3 bases are TGTGCCAGCAGTCTAACAGGGGGCGCTGGAAACACCATATATTTT.

The chain combines TRBV9 with TRBJ1-2, with D hard to call. The CDR3 length is 14 residues. Germline values: CDR1 SGDLS, CDR2 YYNGEE. V lost 0 bases and J lost 6, with 12 bases in between. The CDR3 region has the DNA TGTGCCAGCAGCGTAGTGGGGTTCGGAGATGGCTACACCTTC. Encoded protein: CASSVVGFGDGYTF.

This clonotype was seen ten or more times. The chain recombines TRBV12-3 or TRBV12-4 with TRBJ2-7, with a possible D match to TRBD2 (6 bases). The length of the CDR3 is 16 residues. Trimming left V 5 bases short and J 1 base short, with 18 bases between. CDR3 nucleotide sequence: TGTGCCAGCAGTCCCGCGGGGCGGGAAGGATCCTACGAGCAGTACTTC. Its translation: CASSPAGREGSYEQYF.

This clonotype was seen more than once but under ten times. One end of the junction is discordant with germline, which a read error may explain. V and J are TRBV6-1 and TRBJ1-5; 9 positions agree with TRBD1. This CDR3 contains 15 residues. From germline, CDR1 is MNHNS and CDR2 SASEGT. CDR3 residues: CAGSDTGGGNQPQHF. CDR3 in DNA: TGTGCCGGCAGTGATACAGGGGGCGGCAATCAGCCCCAGCATTTT.

This clonotype was found a few times. The chain carries TRBV10-1 and TRBJ2-2; tentative D call: TRBD2 (6 bases). This CDR3 is built from 19 residues. Trimming left V 2 bases short and J 4 bases short, with 23 bases between. Germline V gene lookup returns CDR1 WNHNN and CDR2 SYGVQD (reference sequence). As DNA, the CDR3 is TGCGCCAGCAGTGAGCCCACTACCCGATTAGCGGCGAGCACCGGGGAGCTGTTTTTT. The encoded protein is CASSEPTTRLAASTGELFF.

This clonotype was picked up a small number of times. V usage is TRBV5-5 and J usage is TRBJ1-2, with D unclear. The V end lost 0 bases, the J end lost 8 bases, and 20 bases lay between the germline ends. This CDR3 is 16 amino acids long. The germline V gene encodes CDR1 SGHKS and CDR2 YYEKEE (reference sequence). The CDR3 region is CASSLVQEDPHLGYTF. The CDR3 region has the DNA TGTGCCAGCAGCTTGGTCCAGGAGGACCCCCATTTGGGCTACACCTTC.

Many counts were recorded for this clonotype. The chain recombines TRBV27 with TRBJ2-1; TRBD2 matches at 12 bases. This CDR3 contains 18 residues. CDR1 and CDR2 from the germline V gene are MNHEY and SMNVEV (reference sequence). V shed 5 bases and J 8 bases; nucleotides not matched to a gene: 16. DNA for the CDR3: TGTGCCAGCAGTCTGTCCTTTTGGACTAGCGGGGACAGGGATGAGCAGTTCTTC. Amino acid sequence: CASSLSFWTSGDRDEQFF.

This clonotype was counted at least ten times. The chain carries TRBV6-1 and TRBJ2-7; no clear D gene. This CDR3 region has 13 residues. Trimming pared 6 bases from V and 4 bases from J, leaving 13 bases between. Germline V CDR1 and CDR2: MNHNS, SASEGT. The CDR3: CASSPLTLYEQYF. The DNA for the CDR3 is TGTGCCAGCAGCCCCCTCACCTTGTACGAGCAGTACTTC.

The chain is built from TRBV27 and TRBJ2-3; D may correspond to TRBD1 or TRBD2 (5 bases each). CDR3 length: 15 residues. Germline-derived CDR1 and CDR2 are MNHEY and SMNVEV (reference sequence). The V gene lost 5 bases and the J gene lost 6 bases, with 18 bases spanning the gap. The CDR3 sequence: CASSPWGRREDTQYF. CDR3 nucleotides: TGTGCCAGCAGTCCATGGGGACGAAGGGAGGATACGCAGTATTTT.

The chain links TRBV20-1 to TRBJ2-3; 10 nucleotides match TRBD2. Germline values: CDR1 DFQATT, CDR2 SNEGSKA (reference sequence). CDR3 length: 16 amino acids. V lost 4 bases, J lost 6 bases, and 13 bases stayed unmatched. The DNA of the CDR3 is TGCAGTGCTAAGGTTGCCAGCGGGAGGGCCGGGGATACGCAGTATTTT. Translating it yields CSAKVASGRAGDTQYF.

There are many counts of this clonotype. This rearrangement joins TRBV28 to TRBJ2-1; the D gene is possibly TRBD2 (6 bases). V was clipped by 5 bases and J by 2 bases, with 19 bases between them. The CDR3 runs to 17 residues. CDR1 and CDR2 from the germline V gene are MDHEN and SYDVKM. This chain's CDR3 is CASSTRDSRVPYNEQFF. The CDR3 DNA reads TGTGCCAGCAGTACTCGGGACTCCCGGGTCCCCTACAATGAGCAGTTCTTC. Combining the CDR3 with reference TRBV28 and TRBJ2-1 gives the whole variable domain DVKVTQSSRYLVKRTGEKVFLECVQDMDHENMFWYRQDPGLGLRLIYFSYDVKMKEKGDIPEGYSVSREKKERFSLILESASTNQTSMYLCASSTRDSRVPYNEQFFGPGTRLTVL.

This clonotype was counted ten times or more. The gene calls are TRBV27 and TRBJ1-1, with 9 bases aligning to TRBD1. Germline assignment: CDR1 MNHEY and CDR2 SMNVEV (reference sequence). The V segment lost 2 bases and the J segment 5 bases; nucleotides outside the gene matches: 6. This CDR3 contains 15 residues. CDR3 DNA sequence: TGTGCCAGCAGTTTAGGGTTCGGGACAGGGACTGAAGCTTTCTTT. This encodes CASSLGFGTGTEAFF.

This clonotype was detected ten times or more. The chain couples TRBV27 to TRBJ2-1; 15 nucleotides align to TRBD2. The V gene end was trimmed by 4 bases and the J gene end by 4 bases; junction bases not matched to a gene: 8. The CDR3 is 18 amino acids. Germline assignment: CDR1 MNHEY and CDR2 SMNVEV (reference sequence). The CDR3 protein is CASSSRTSGRGIYNEQFF. The CDR3 DNA follows: TGTGCCAGCAGTTCCCGGACTAGCGGGAGGGGAATTTACAATGAGCAGTTCTTC.

This chain joins TRBV5-6 and TRBJ1-6, with 7 positions matching TRBD1. In germline, CDR1 is SGHDT, CDR2 YYEEEE. Germline trimming cut 4 bases from V and 7 bases from J; bases unmatched to any gene: 5. There are 14 residues in the CDR3. CDR3 residues: CASSPDRANSPLHF. The CDR3 DNA sequence: TGTGCCAGCAGCCCCGACAGGGCCAATTCACCCCTCCACTTT.